Many counts were recorded for the clone carrying this T cell receptor beta chain. What it recognizes is unknown. Each CDR3 protein gets one entry after TCRdb re-called the 5' RACE reads with MiXCR. The sample lists about 320,000 distinct CDR3 sequences; around 4.3% were seen once. The data stem from a study of T cells after yellow fever vaccination. General study points: Contaminating bulk clonotypes could be abundant in FACS-sorted repertoires.

Trimming pared 6 bases from V and 6 bases from J, leaving 11 bases between. This CDR3 has 13 residues. This TCR was recovered from a man younger than 35 who received the YFV17D yellow fever vaccine. The sample here was PBMCs, taken 15 days after the yellow fever booster vaccination. V is TRBV12-3 or TRBV12-4 and J is TRBJ2-2, with D possibly TRBD1 on 6 matching bases. Written as DNA, the CDR3 is TGTGCCAGCAGCACACAGGGTTCCGGGGAGCTGTTTTTT. This sequence encodes CASSTQGSGELFF.